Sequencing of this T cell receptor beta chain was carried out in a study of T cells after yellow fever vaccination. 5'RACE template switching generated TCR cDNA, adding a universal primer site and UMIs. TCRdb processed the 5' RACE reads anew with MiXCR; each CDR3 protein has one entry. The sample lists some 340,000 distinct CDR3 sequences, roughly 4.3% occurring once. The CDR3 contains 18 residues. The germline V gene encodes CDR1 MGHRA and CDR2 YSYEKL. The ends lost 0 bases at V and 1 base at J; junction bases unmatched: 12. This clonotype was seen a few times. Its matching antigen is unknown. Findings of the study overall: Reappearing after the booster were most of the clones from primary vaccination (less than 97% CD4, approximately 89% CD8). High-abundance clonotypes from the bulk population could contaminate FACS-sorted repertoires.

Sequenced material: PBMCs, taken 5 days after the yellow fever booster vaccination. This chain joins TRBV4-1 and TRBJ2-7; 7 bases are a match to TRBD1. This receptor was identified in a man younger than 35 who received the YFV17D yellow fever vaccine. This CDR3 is CASSQDLMGQPLSYEQYF. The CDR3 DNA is TGCGCCAGCAGCCAAGATCTGATGGGACAGCCCCTTTCCTACGAGCAGTACTTC.